These T cell receptor beta chains were read from a single sample in a study of blood T cell repertoires in COVID-19. Produced via immunoSEQ multiplex PCR; TCRdb's table is partial and in-frame only. The sample has approximately 250,000 clones, approximately 87% seen once. What was sequenced was peripheral blood. The source is a human donor in a cohort sampled during active COVID-19. CDR3s include the opening cysteine and the closing phenylalanine or tryptophan. The order of the fields is clone size, J gene, D gene, V gene, CDR3 protein, CDR3 DNA. D genes are given only for firm matches. A row's size may be missing; if present it is once, few, many or a size class.

NA TRBJ2-5 NA TRBV7-9 CASSPRRGFQETQYF TGTGCCAGCAGCCCTCGTAGGGGGTTTCAAGAGACCCAGTACTTC
many TRBJ1-2 NA TRBV15 CATSRDVGGRVNYGYTF TGTGCCACCAGCAGAGATGTGGGCGGCAGGGTCAACTATGGCTACACCTTC
NA TRBJ2-7 NA TRBV6-2/TRBV6-3 CASSRTASSYEQYF TGTGCCAGCAGTCGGACAGCCAGCTCCTACGAGCAGTACTTC
NA TRBJ2-2 TRBD1 TRBV2 CASSSGTVGIDTGELFF TGTGCCAGCAGTTCCGGGACAGTCGGAATCGACACCGGGGAGCTGTTTTTT
NA TRBJ1-4 NA TRBV5-6 CASTQVDNERLFF TGTGCCAGCACACAGGTGGATAATGAAAGACTGTTTTTT
NA TRBJ2-7 TRBD2 TRBV2 CASSEAPGLAYEQYF TGTGCCAGCAGTGAAGCGCCGGGACTAGCATACGAGCAGTACTTC
NA TRBJ1-5 TRBD1 TRBV12-3/TRBV12-4 CASSSTGVQPQHF TGTGCCAGCAGTTCAACAGGGGTTCAGCCCCAGCATTTT
once TRBJ1-2 TRBD1 TRBV4-2 CASSQEAGGNYGYTF TGTGCCAGCAGCCAAGAGGCAGGGGGAAACTATGGCTACACCTTC
NA TRBJ2-3 TRBD2 TRBV6-2/TRBV6-3 CASSQRLAGLTDTQYF TGTGCCAGCAGCCAACGTCTAGCGGGGTTGACAGATACGCAGTATTTT
NA TRBJ2-7 NA TRBV14 CASSQEALFSYEQYF TGTGCCAGCAGCCAAGAAGCACTTTTTTCCTACGAGCAGTACTTC
NA TRBJ1-2 TRBD1 TRBV6-2/TRBV6-3 CASSYSLGQGGSYTF TGTGCCAGCAGTTACTCCCTCGGACAGGGTGGAAGCTACACCTTC
NA TRBJ2-2 TRBD1 TRBV10-1 CASSPGQGFNTGELFF TGCGCCAGCAGTCCCGGACAGGGATTCAACACCGGGGAGCTGTTTTTT
NA TRBJ2-5 NA TRBV9 CASSEDRPGGPLSTQYF TGTGCCAGCAGCGAGGACCGACCAGGGGGGCCATTGAGTACCCAGTACTTC
once TRBJ2-5 NA TRBV18 CASSPPMETQYF TGTGCCAGCTCACCACCCATGGAGACCCAGTACTTC
NA TRBJ2-1 NA TRBV3-1/TRBV3-2 CASSPTRASDNNEQFF TGTGCCAGCAGCCCCACCAGGGCTAGCGATAACAATGAGCAGTTCTTC
NA TRBJ1-2 TRBD1 TRBV4-3 CASSLIQGHGYTF TGCGCCAGCAGCCTCATACAGGGGCACGGCTACACCTTC
NA TRBJ1-6 TRBD1 TRBV6-5 CASTGVGTANSPLHF TGTGCCAGCACCGGGGTGGGGACAGCTAATTCACCCCTCCACTTT
NA TRBJ1-2 NA TRBV28 CASSLMDGTDPSDGYTF TGTGCCAGCAGTTTAATGGATGGAACAGATCCCTCGGATGGCTACACCTTC
NA TRBJ2-7 TRBD1 TRBV30 CAWISSGTVYYEQYF TGTGCCTGGATATCATCCGGGACAGTTTACTACGAGCAGTACTTC
NA TRBJ1-4 TRBD1 TRBV6-6 CASSKSRDRVYEKLFF TGTGCCAGCTCAAAGAGCCGGGACAGGGTCTATGAAAAACTGTTTTTT
NA TRBJ1-1 TRBD1 TRBV10-3 CAISGQGNTEAFF TGTGCCATCAGCGGACAGGGGAACACTGAAGCTTTCTTT
NA TRBJ1-4 TRBD1 TRBV19 CASSQGQGDLSEKLFF TGTGCCAGTAGTCAAGGACAGGGGGATTTGAGTGAAAAACTGTTTTTT
NA TRBJ1-5 NA TRBV27 CASSLGAGISNQPQHF TGTGCCAGCAGTTTAGGGGCTGGGATTAGCAATCAGCCCCAGCATTTT
NA TRBJ2-3 NA TRBV6-1 CASSDVYTDTQYF TGTGCCAGCAGTGACGTCTACACAGATACGCAGTATTTT
once TRBJ2-7 TRBD1 TRBV6-6 CASSDRVRDEQYF TGTGCCAGCAGCGACAGGGTGAGGGACGAGCAGTACTTC